Listed here is a single TCR beta chain. The protocol was immunoSEQ multiplex PCR, while the TCRdb copy is restricted to in-frame clones and leaves out a portion. The top ten clones hold under 0.15% of a sample with 2 million to 2.5 million clones, roughly 94% of them seen once. CDR3 length: 14 residues. Deletions cut 7 bases from V and 5 bases from J, with 15 bases between. Germline V lookup: CDR1 SGHRS, CDR2 YFSETQ. These data come from a study of shared clonotypes between healthy human individuals. Material for sequencing was naive CD4+ T cells sorted from blood. Subset denoted: CD45RA+ positively selected. V usage is TRBV5-1 and J usage is TRBJ1-4; D not resolved. The source of this sequence is a young man in good health. CDR3 sequence (DNA): TGCGCCAGCGGGTGGGAAGGTTCCAATGAAAAACTGTTTTTT. Protein sequence: CASGWEGSNEKLFF.